This is a list of T cell receptor beta chains from one sample in a study of cytomegalovirus exposure and HLA in healthy donors. The repertoire was sequenced with immunoSEQ multiplex PCR; TCRdb's copy has only in-frame clones and lacks some. This table has over 120,000 clones, more than 75% appearing once. Specimen: PBMCs. Source of these receptors: a female donor in good health and CMV-seronegative. CDR3s include the opening cysteine and the closing phenylalanine or tryptophan. The D gene is left open where the match is weak. Rows may omit the clone size; those that give it use once, few, many or a size class.

V gene	clone size	J gene	D gene	CDR3 protein	CDR3 DNA
TRBV30	NA	TRBJ1-5	NA	CAWSVVGSNQPQHF	TGTGCCTGGAGTGTGGTTGGCAGCAATCAGCCCCAGCATTTT
TRBV4-3	few	TRBJ1-5	TRBD1	CASSQVPDRDNQPQHF	TGCGCCAGCAGCCAAGTCCCGGACAGGGACAATCAGCCCCAGCATTTT
TRBV4-3	NA	TRBJ1-2	NA	CANSQEAGYGYTF	TGCGCCAACAGCCAAGAAGCAGGCTATGGCTACACCTTC
TRBV6-1	NA	TRBJ1-5	TRBD1	CASSRDRGDNQPQHF	TGTGCCAGCAGTAGGGACAGGGGAGACAATCAGCCCCAGCATTTT
TRBV27	once	TRBJ1-2	TRBD1	CASSSSYRGAPFGYTF	TGTGCCAGCAGTTCCTCTTACAGGGGCGCCCCATTTGGCTACACCTTC
TRBV19	NA	TRBJ1-2	NA	CASSRGHQTDGYTF	TGTGCCAGTAGTAGAGGACACCAGACCGACGGCTACACCTTC
TRBV7-2	NA	TRBJ1-3	NA	CASSLGAATGNTIYF	TGTGCCAGCAGCTTAGGGGCAGCTACTGGAAACACCATATATTTT
TRBV30	NA	TRBJ2-7	TRBD1	CAWNPPGQGYYEQYF	TGTGCCTGGAACCCTCCCGGACAGGGTTACTACGAGCAGTACTTC
TRBV19	NA	TRBJ2-1	TRBD2	CASSIATSGSDEQFF	TGTGCCAGTAGTATAGCCACTAGCGGGAGCGATGAGCAGTTCTTC
TRBV2	NA	TRBJ1-3	NA	CASSRFGGNTIYF	TGTGCCAGCAGTCGATTCGGGGGAAACACCATATATTTT
TRBV7-8	NA	TRBJ2-2	NA	CASNPGGGPNTGELFF	TGTGCCAGCAACCCTGGGGGGGGCCCGAACACCGGGGAGCTGTTTTTT
TRBV5-7	once	TRBJ2-3	TRBD2	CASRGAPGLAPTDTQYF	TGTGCCAGCAGGGGCGCACCGGGACTAGCGCCCACAGATACGCAGTATTTT
TRBV5-1	NA	TRBJ1-2	TRBD1	CASSLVVGTGRSRPSGYTF	TGCGCCAGCAGCTTGGTAGTCGGGACAGGGAGGAGTCGGCCTAGTGGCTACACCTTC
TRBV4-1	few	TRBJ1-3	TRBD1	CASSHVRQGDNTIYF	TGCGCCAGCAGCCATGTTAGACAGGGAGACAACACCATATATTTT
TRBV7-9	few	TRBJ2-1	NA	CASRRKNEQFF	TGTGCCAGCAGGCGAAAGAATGAGCAGTTCTTC
TRBV7-3	NA	TRBJ2-1	NA	CASSLYYLNEQFF	TGTGCCAGCAGCTTATACTACCTCAATGAGCAGTTCTTC
TRBV29-1	NA	TRBJ2-2	TRBD1	CSVEPGQGAGELFF	TGCAGCGTTGAACCGGGACAGGGGGCCGGGGAGCTGTTTTTT
TRBV27	NA	TRBJ2-2	TRBD1	CASSPRRGTGGRAYTGELFF	TGTGCCAGCAGTCCACGACGCGGGACAGGGGGCCGGGCGTACACCGGGGAGCTGTTTTTT
TRBV27	NA	TRBJ2-7	NA	CASSLAGKWGEQYF	TGTGCCAGCAGTTTAGCGGGTAAATGGGGCGAGCAGTACTTC
TRBV4-1	NA	TRBJ2-3	TRBD2	CASSQVVSSGLTTQYF	TGCGCCAGCAGCCAAGTGGTTTCTAGCGGACTCACTACGCAGTATTTT
TRBV6-6	few	TRBJ1-1	TRBD1	CASSTGTGYPDTEAFF	TGTGCCAGCAGTACCGGGACAGGGTATCCGGACACTGAAGCTTTCTTT
TRBV28	NA	TRBJ2-3	TRBD1	CASSLGQGKADTQYF	TGTGCCAGCAGTTTGGGACAGGGGAAGGCAGATACGCAGTATTTT
TRBV14	once	TRBJ2-3	TRBD1	CASSHHFRSTGERGVTQYF	TGTGCCAGCAGCCACCACTTCCGTTCGACAGGGGAGCGCGGGGTAACGCAGTATTTT
TRBV5-5	NA	TRBJ1-6	NA	CASSTRDKYNSPLHF	TGTGCCAGCAGCACCCGGGACAAATATAATTCACCCCTCCACTTT
TRBV7-2	NA	TRBJ1-3	NA	CASSLDLWTVSGNTIYF	TGTGCCAGCAGCTTGGACCTATGGACAGTCTCTGGAAACACCATATATTTT
TRBV5-4	NA	TRBJ1-1	NA	CASSLGPRENTEAFF	TGTGCCAGCAGCTTGGGCCCGAGGGAGAACACTGAAGCTTTCTTT
TRBV9	few	TRBJ1-3	TRBD1	CASSPRQGASSGNTIYF	TGTGCCAGCAGCCCTAGACAGGGGGCAAGCTCTGGAAACACCATATATTTT
TRBV18	NA	TRBJ2-1	NA	CASSPRRVKGSSYNEQFF	TGTGCCAGCTCACCACGGAGGGTCAAGGGGAGCTCCTACAATGAGCAGTTCTTC
TRBV18	once	TRBJ2-2	NA	CASSPRRNANTGELFF	TGTGCCAGCTCACCACGGCGGAACGCGAACACCGGGGAGCTGTTTTTT
TRBV6-1	NA	TRBJ2-7	TRBD1	CASGWEGGHEQYF	TGTGCCAGCGGCTGGGAAGGGGGCCACGAGCAGTACTTC
TRBV5-1	NA	TRBJ1-6	NA	CASRDSLTYNSPLHF	TGCGCCAGCAGGGACAGCCTTACCTATAATTCACCCCTCCACTTT
TRBV5-5	NA	TRBJ2-5	NA	CASSVEGRGETQYF	TGTGCCAGCAGCGTGGAAGGGCGCGGGGAGACCCAGTACTTC
TRBV7-9	NA	TRBJ1-1	TRBD1	CASSPTGDTEAFF	TGTGCCAGCAGCCCCACAGGGGACACTGAAGCTTTCTTT
TRBV9	once	TRBJ1-2	TRBD1	CASSVGPARQGYPF	TGTGCCAGCAGCGTCGGGCCGGCCCGACAGGGCTACCCCTTC
TRBV7-2	NA	TRBJ1-6	NA	CASSPDSASLNSPLHF	TGTGCCAGCAGCCCAGACAGCGCGTCGCTCAATTCACCCCTCCACTTT
TRBV7-2	NA	TRBJ1-2	NA	CASSLTSGSNYGYTF	TGTGCCAGCAGCTTAACCTCGGGTTCTAACTATGGCTACACCTTC
TRBV28	NA	TRBJ1-3	NA	CASSKQREVNTIYF	TGTGCCAGCAGCAAACAGAGGGAAGTGAACACCATATATTTT
TRBV5-1	NA	TRBJ2-5	TRBD1	CASRQGSGTQYF	TGCGCCAGTAGACAGGGCTCGGGGACCCAGTACTTC
TRBV28	few	TRBJ2-2	TRBD2	CASNIAGIVGELFF	TGTGCCAGCAACATAGCGGGAATCGTCGGGGAGCTGTTTTTT
TRBV5-1	NA	TRBJ2-2	TRBD1	CASSSWTGGNTGELFF	TGCGCCAGCAGCTCCTGGACAGGGGGCAACACCGGGGAGCTGTTTTTT
TRBV7-3	NA	TRBJ2-1	TRBD2	CASSHLGSGKFTEQFF	TGTGCCAGCAGCCATCTGGGTAGCGGGAAGTTCACTGAGCAGTTCTTC
TRBV15	NA	TRBJ2-5	NA	CATSTGLETQYF	TGTGCCACCAGTACAGGGCTCGAGACCCAGTACTTC
TRBV6-6	NA	TRBJ2-5	NA	CASSYSGVPRETQYF	TGTGCCAGCAGTTATTCAGGGGTCCCTCGAGAGACCCAGTACTTC
TRBV5-1	NA	TRBJ1-1	NA	CASSLAVRTSTEAFF	TGCGCCAGCAGCTTGGCCGTTAGGACTTCCACTGAAGCTTTCTTT
TRBV6-1	NA	TRBJ1-1	NA	CASSEFGVNTEAFF	TGTGCCAGCAGTGAATTCGGGGTGAACACTGAAGCTTTCTTT
TRBV9	NA	TRBJ2-2	TRBD2	CASSVVGDGVLAGDSTGELFF	TGTGCCAGCAGCGTAGTGGGTGACGGGGTACTAGCGGGAGACTCCACCGGGGAGCTGTTTTTT
TRBV7-2	NA	TRBJ2-5	NA	CASSLDSRGETQYF	TGTGCCAGCAGCTTAGATTCGAGGGGGGAGACCCAGTACTTC
TRBV7-9	NA	TRBJ2-2	NA	CASSLKRNSLTWNTGELFF	TGTGCCAGCAGCTTAAAGCGCAACTCATTGACCTGGAACACCGGGGAGCTGTTTTTT
TRBV2	once	TRBJ2-5	TRBD1	CASSDTTGGLQTQYF	TGTGCCAGCAGCGATACCACAGGGGGCCTCCAGACCCAGTACTTC
TRBV6-1	few	TRBJ2-7	TRBD2	CASRASGSYEQYF	TGTGCCAGCAGGGCTAGCGGGAGCTACGAGCAGTACTTC
TRBV6-1	once	TRBJ2-1	NA	CASSDSHNEQFF	TGTGCCAGCAGTGACAGTCACAATGAGCAGTTCTTC
TRBV4-1	NA	TRBJ2-3	TRBD2	CASSQVGSGSVTDTQYF	TGCGCCAGCAGCCAAGTCGGGAGCGGGAGTGTAACAGATACGCAGTATTTT
TRBV2	NA	TRBJ2-1	TRBD2	CASSASSGSGYEQFF	TGTGCCAGCAGTGCATCCAGCGGGAGCGGGTATGAGCAGTTCTTC
TRBV2	NA	TRBJ1-1	TRBD1	CASSGTGFRGTEAFF	TGTGCCAGCAGTGGGACAGGGTTTAGAGGCACTGAAGCTTTCTTT
TRBV30	NA	TRBJ1-2	NA	CAGRTTWYTF	TGTGCCGGCCGGACTACGTGGTACACCTTC
TRBV4-1	NA	TRBJ2-5	TRBD2	CASSRGASGGAETQYF	TGCGCCAGCAGCCGGGGAGCTAGCGGGGGGGCGGAGACCCAGTACTTC
TRBV30	NA	TRBJ1-5	NA	CAWSRRGGSNQPQHF	TGTGCCTGGAGTAGAAGGGGAGGGAGCAATCAGCCCCAGCATTTT
TRBV19	NA	TRBJ1-5	NA	CASSLKRGLSNQPQHF	TGTGCCAGTAGTCTTAAAAGGGGGTTAAGCAATCAGCCCCAGCATTTT
TRBV5-1	NA	TRBJ2-4	NA	CASSPAGTKANIQYF	TGCGCCAGCAGCCCTGCCGGGACAAAGGCAAACATTCAGTACTTC